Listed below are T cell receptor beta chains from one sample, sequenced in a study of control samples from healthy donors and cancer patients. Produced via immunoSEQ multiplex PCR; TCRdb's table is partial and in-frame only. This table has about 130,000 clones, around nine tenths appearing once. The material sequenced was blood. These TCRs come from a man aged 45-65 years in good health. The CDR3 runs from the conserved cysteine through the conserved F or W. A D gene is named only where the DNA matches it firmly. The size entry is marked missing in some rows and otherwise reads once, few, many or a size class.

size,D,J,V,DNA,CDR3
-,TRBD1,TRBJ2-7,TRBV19,TGTGCCAGTAGTATCTTCCAGGGGGCCTACGAGCAGTACTTC,CASSIFQGAYEQYF
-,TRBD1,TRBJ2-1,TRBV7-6,TGTGCCAGCAGCGTCCAGGCAGGGACAGCCTACAATGAGCAGTTCTTC,CASSVQAGTAYNEQFF
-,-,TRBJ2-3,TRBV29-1,TGCAGCGTGGTACCGGCGTCCCAGGGAAGCACAGATACGCAGTATTTT,CSVVPASQGSTDTQYF
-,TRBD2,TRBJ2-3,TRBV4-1,TGCGCCAGCAGCCACCCGACTAGCGGGGACCTCCTGAGCACAGATACGCAGTATTTT,CASSHPTSGDLLSTDTQYF
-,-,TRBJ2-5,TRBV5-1,TGCGCCAGCAGCTTGGCCGGGCGGGGAAGGGGTGAGACCCAGTACTTC,CASSLAGRGRGETQYF
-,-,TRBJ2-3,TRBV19,TGTGCCAGTAGTCTGGGGGCTGAGGCAGATACGCAGTATTTT,CASSLGAEADTQYF
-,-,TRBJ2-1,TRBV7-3,TGTGCCAGCAGGCGACAGCCGACCTACAATGAGCAGTTCTTC,CASRRQPTYNEQFF
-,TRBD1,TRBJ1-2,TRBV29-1,TGCAGCGTTGACGTATGGGCAGGGGGCTGGGGGGGCTACACCTTC,CSVDVWAGGWGGYTF
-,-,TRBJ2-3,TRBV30,TGTGCCTGGAGTCCTTGGACAGAGACAGATACGCAGTATTTT,CAWSPWTETDTQYF
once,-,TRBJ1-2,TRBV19,TGTGCCAGTAGTACAGGGGAGGACTATGGCTACACCTTC,CASSTGEDYGYTF
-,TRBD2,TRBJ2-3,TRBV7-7,TGTGCTAGCAGCTTAGGAAGCGGGGGGGCCGGAGATACGCAGTATTTT,CASSLGSGGAGDTQYF
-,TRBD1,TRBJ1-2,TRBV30,TGTGCCTGGGACGGGACAGGGCATCTCGGCTACACCTTC,CAWDGTGHLGYTF
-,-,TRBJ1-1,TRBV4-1,TGCGCCAGCAGCACTCGACAGCCCCCAATGAACACTGAAGCTTTCTTT,CASSTRQPPMNTEAFF
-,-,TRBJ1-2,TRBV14,TGTGCCAGCAGCCCATACATTTCCCCTAACTATGGCTACACCTTC,CASSPYISPNYGYTF
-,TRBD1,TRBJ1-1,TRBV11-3,TGTGCCAGCAGCCGCCTGGGCTGGGACAGGGGACGGAACACTGAAGCTTTCTTT,CASSRLGWDRGRNTEAFF
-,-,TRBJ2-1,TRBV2,TGTGCCAGCAGTGCCTCGAACTCCTACAATGAGCAGTTCTTC,CASSASNSYNEQFF
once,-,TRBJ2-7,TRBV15,TGTGCCACCAGCAGAGACAAACGTAGCGGTTACGAGCAGTACTTC,CATSRDKRSGYEQYF
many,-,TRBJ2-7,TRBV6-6,TGTGCCAGCGGGAAGACTTCTACTATTTACGAGCAGTACTTC,CASGKTSTIYEQYF
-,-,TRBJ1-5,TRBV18,TGTGCCAGCTCAGAGTGGGGATCGGATCAGCCCCAGCATTTT,CASSEWGSDQPQHF
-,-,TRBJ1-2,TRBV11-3,TGTGCCAGCAGCTTCGAATTAAACTATGGCTACACCTTC,CASSFELNYGYTF
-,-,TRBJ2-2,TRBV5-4,TGTGCCAGCAGCAGTCATAGCCTCCCCGGGGAGCTGTTTTTT,CASSSHSLPGELFF
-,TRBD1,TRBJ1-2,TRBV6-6,TGTGCCAGCAGTTATTCCGACAGGGGGCTATATGGCTACACCTTC,CASSYSDRGLYGYTF
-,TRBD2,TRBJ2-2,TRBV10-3,TGTGCCATCTCGGGGGGGAACACCGGGGAGCTGTTTTTT,CAISGGNTGELFF
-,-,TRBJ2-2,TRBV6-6,TGTGCCAGCAGTTACCGAGGGGGGGACACCGGGGAGCTGTTTTTT,CASSYRGGDTGELFF
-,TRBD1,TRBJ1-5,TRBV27,TGTGCCAGCAGGGGGACAGGGCGTCAGCCCCAGCATTTT,CASRGTGRQPQHF
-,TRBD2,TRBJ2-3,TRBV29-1,TGCAGCGTTGTGGGACTAGCGGGGGGAACTAGCACAGATACGCAGTATTTT,CSVVGLAGGTSTDTQYF
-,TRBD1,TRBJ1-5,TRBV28,TGTGCCAGCAGTTGGCCTACCTACCGGACAGGCGATCAGCCCCAGCATTTT,CASSWPTYRTGDQPQHF
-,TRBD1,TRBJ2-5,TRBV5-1,TGCGCCAGCAGCTTGTTACCGACAGGGGGCAGGGAGACCCAGTACTTC,CASSLLPTGGRETQYF
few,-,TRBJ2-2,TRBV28,TGTGCCAGCAGTTTGAGGGGGGACACCGGGGAGCTGTTTTTT,CASSLRGDTGELFF
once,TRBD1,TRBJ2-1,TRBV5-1,TGCGCCAGCAGCGAAACGGGACAGGGAACCTACAATGAGCAGTTCTTC,CASSETGQGTYNEQFF
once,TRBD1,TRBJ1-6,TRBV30,TGTGCCTGGAGTGTACCCTGGACAGGGGAAAGGTCACCCCTCCACTTT,CAWSVPWTGERSPLHF
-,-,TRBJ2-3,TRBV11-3,TGTGCCAGCAGCTTAGTCTGGTCCGGGGGAGATACGCAGTATTTT,CASSLVWSGGDTQYF
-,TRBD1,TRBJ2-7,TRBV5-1,TGCGCCAGCAGCTTGGAAGGCAGGGGGAACGAGCAGTACTTC,CASSLEGRGNEQYF
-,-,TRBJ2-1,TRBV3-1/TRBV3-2,TGTGCCAGCAGCCAAGATCTTGGCCGGACATATACCTACAATGAGCAGTTCTTC,CASSQDLGRTYTYNEQFF
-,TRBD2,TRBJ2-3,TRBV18,TGTGCCAGCTCACCGGGACTACAATTGACCACAGATACGCAGTATTTT,CASSPGLQLTTDTQYF
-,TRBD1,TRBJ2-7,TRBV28,TGTGCCAGCAGTTCTCCGGGACAGGTAATTTGGGAGCAGTACTTC,CASSSPGQVIWEQYF
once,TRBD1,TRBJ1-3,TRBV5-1,TGCGCCAGCAGCGGAGGGACAGGGACGACTCATGCCTCTGGAAACACCATATATTTT,CASSGGTGTTHASGNTIYF
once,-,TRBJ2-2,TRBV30,TGTGCCTGGAGTCGTTACGTAACCGGGGAGCTGTTTTTT,CAWSRYVTGELFF
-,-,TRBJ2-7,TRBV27,TGTGCCAGCAGCCTCTCCCGGGACGGCCCCTACGAGCAGTACTTC,CASSLSRDGPYEQYF
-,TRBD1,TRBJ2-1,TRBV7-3,TGTGCCAGCAGCTTAGGGCAGGGGGTCTACAATGAGCAGTTCTTC,CASSLGQGVYNEQFF
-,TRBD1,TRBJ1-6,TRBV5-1,TGCGCCAGCAGCTTGCCCCGGACAGGGGGCGCGGGGGATTCACCCCTCCACTTT,CASSLPRTGGAGDSPLHF
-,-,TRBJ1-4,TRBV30,TGTGCCTGGAGTGTAGTTGGTGGTTTGGCTAGCCGAGGGGAAAAACTGTTTTTT,CAWSVVGGLASRGEKLFF
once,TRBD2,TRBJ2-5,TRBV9,TGTGCCAGCAGCGCCACACTAGCGGGGGGGCAAGAGACCCAGTACTTC,CASSATLAGGQETQYF
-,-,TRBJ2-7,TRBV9,TGTGCCAGCAGCGTAGGGGGATCGGCAGCCTACGAGCAGTACTTC,CASSVGGSAAYEQYF
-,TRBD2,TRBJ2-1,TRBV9,TGTGCCAGCAGCGACACTAGCGGGTTCTTAAATGAGCAGTTCTTC,CASSDTSGFLNEQFF
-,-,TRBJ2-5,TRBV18,TGTGCCAGCTCGCCCGCAGGGGACGGAGAGACCCAGTACTTC,CASSPAGDGETQYF
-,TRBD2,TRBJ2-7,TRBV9,TGTGCCAGCAGTGCCGGGACTAGCGGGGCTGGCTACGAGCAGTACTTC,CASSAGTSGAGYEQYF
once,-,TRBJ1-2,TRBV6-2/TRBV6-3,TGTGCCAGCAGCCCCAATAGGGATTATGGCTACACCTTC,CASSPNRDYGYTF
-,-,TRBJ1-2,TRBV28,TGTGCCAGCAGTAGTACAGGACTATCTAACTATGGCTACACCTTC,CASSSTGLSNYGYTF
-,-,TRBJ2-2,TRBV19,TGTGCCAGTAGATTCGTAGGTACCGGGGAGCTGTTTTTT,CASRFVGTGELFF
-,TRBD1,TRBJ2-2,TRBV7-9,TGTGCCAGCAGCTCGGCGACAGGGGGGACCGGGGAGCTGTTTTTT,CASSSATGGTGELFF
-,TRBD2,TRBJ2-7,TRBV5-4,TGTGCCAGCAGCTTGGCTAGCGGGGGTTACGTCTGGGTCTACGAGCAGTACTTC,CASSLASGGYVWVYEQYF
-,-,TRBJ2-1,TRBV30,TGTGCCTCTAAAGGGTTCCCAAGTTCGAATGAGCAGTTCTTC,CASKGFPSSNEQFF
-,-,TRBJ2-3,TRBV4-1,TGCGCCAGCAGCCAAGATAGGAGGGGGGTGGATACGCAGTATTTT,CASSQDRRGVDTQYF
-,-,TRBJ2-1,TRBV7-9,TGTGCCAGCAGCTTCCACCAGGACAGCAATGAGCAGTTCTTC,CASSFHQDSNEQFF
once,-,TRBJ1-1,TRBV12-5,TGTGCTAGTGGCCCTGGGGGGGTAGACACTGAAGCTTTCTTT,CASGPGGVDTEAFF
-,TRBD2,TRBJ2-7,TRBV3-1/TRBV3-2,TGTGCCAGCAGCCAAGGTGGGGGGGGAACGCGGGAGCAGTACTTC,CASSQGGGGTREQYF